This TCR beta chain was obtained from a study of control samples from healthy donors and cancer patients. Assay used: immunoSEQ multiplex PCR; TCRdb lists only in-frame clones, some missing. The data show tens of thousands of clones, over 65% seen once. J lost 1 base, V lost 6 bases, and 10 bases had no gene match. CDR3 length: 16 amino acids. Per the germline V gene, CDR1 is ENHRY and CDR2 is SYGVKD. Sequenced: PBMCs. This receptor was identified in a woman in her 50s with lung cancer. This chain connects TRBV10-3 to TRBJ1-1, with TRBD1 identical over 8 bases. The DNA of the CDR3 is TGTGCCATCAGAGCCGGGACAGGAGTTCCGAACACTGAAGCTTTCTTT. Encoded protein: CAIRAGTGVPNTEAFF.